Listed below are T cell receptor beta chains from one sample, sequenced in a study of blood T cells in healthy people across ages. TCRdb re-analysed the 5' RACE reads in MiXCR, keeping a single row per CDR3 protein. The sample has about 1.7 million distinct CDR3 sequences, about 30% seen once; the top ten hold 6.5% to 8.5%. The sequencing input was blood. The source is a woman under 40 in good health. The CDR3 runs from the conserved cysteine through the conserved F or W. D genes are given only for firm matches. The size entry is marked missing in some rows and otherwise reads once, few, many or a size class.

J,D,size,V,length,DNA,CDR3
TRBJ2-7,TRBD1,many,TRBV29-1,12,TGCAGCGTTGGACAGGGGTCCTACGAGCAGTACTTC,CSVGQGSYEQYF
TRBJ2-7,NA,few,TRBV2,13,TGTGCCAACCGAGGGCGCCGGTCCTACGAGCAGTACTTC,CANRGRRSYEQYF
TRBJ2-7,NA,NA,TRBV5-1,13,TGCGCCAGCGGAGACAGAGACTCCTACGAGCAGTACTTC,CASGDRDSYEQYF
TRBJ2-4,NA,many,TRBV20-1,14,TGCAGTGCTAGAGATCCCACGACTAGGGACATTCAGTACTTC,CSARDPTTRDIQYF
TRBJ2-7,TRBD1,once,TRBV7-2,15,TGTGCCAGCAGCCCGACTTCAGGGGGCGGCTACGAGCAGTACTTC,CASSPTSGGGYEQYF
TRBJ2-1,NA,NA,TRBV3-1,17,TGTGCCAGCAGCCAAGTCCGATGGGGGAGCTCCTACAATGAGCAGTTCTTC,CASSQVRWGSSYNEQFF
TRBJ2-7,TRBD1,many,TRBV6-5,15,TGTGCCAGCAGTTACCCGGACAGGGGTGTGTACGAGCAGTACTTC,CASSYPDRGVYEQYF
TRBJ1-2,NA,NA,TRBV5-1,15,TGCGCCAGCAGCTTGGAGCCAGGAGTGAGCTATGGCTACACCTTC,CASSLEPGVSYGYTF
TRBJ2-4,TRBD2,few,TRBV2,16,TGTGCCAGCAGTAGCAGCGGGAGTGAGGCCAAAAACATTCAGTACTTC,CASSSSGSEAKNIQYF
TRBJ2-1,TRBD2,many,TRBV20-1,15,TGCAGTGCTAGAGATGGACTAGCGGCCAACAATGAGCAGTTCTTC,CSARDGLAANNEQFF